This T cell receptor beta chain was retrieved from a study of T cell repertoires in cytomegalovirus infection. Across the whole study: Both a matching HLA type and CMV infection were indicated by public TCR beta signatures.

A few counts support this clonotype. Its target is not known. Germline V gene lookup returns CDR1 LGHNA and CDR2 YSLEER. There are 14 residues in the CDR3. The trim removed 3 bases at V and 2 bases at J, leaving 3 bases unmatched. Findings and caveats of the study: HLA-C-restricted CMV clonotypes gave the most frequent clonotype in two of eight donors.

In TCRdb, the reads were re-called with MiXCR into one record per CDR3 protein. The table lists about 770,000 distinct CDR3 sequences, 25% to 30% of them singletons. The chain combines TRBV4-3 with TRBJ2-5; 7 bases are a match to TRBD1. The receptor was derived from a human donor in good health (CMV status not recorded). Some clones in this sample may be carry-over from other donors' samples. Sequenced material: cultured CD8+ T cells from PBMCs, taken from culture after CMV antigen stimulation. The CDR3 sequence: CASSQGTEQETQYF. The CDR3 coding sequence is TGCGCCAGCAGCCAGGGGACAGAACAAGAGACCCAGTACTTC.